This T cell receptor beta chain was sequenced in a study of Graves' ophthalmopathy and Graves' hyperthyroidism (dated by TCRdb to the late 2010s). Study-level background: Hyperthyroidism was defined as stable when no progression to ophthalmopathy occurred within 18 months of follow-up. The study used signatures of the TCR beta repertoire to tell Graves' ophthalmopathy apart from Graves' hyperthyroidism and to predict which patients would progress to ophthalmopathy. In total, 135 blood samples were TCR-sequenced: 40 to 45 ophthalmopathy, 80 or so hyperthyroidism and around 17 hyperthyroidism-to-ophthalmopathy patients. To explore V-J signatures distinguishing ophthalmopathy from hyperthyroidism, a discovery set of about a hundred patients (roughly 45 ophthalmopathy, 55 to 60 stable hyperthyroidism) was enrolled. An independent validation cohort comprised some 18 hyperthyroidism patients and 15 to 17 patients who later progressed from hyperthyroidism to ophthalmopathy. In over 5 hyperthyroidism patients, the T-cell repertoire of thyroid tissue was compared with the T-cell repertoire of blood. After sampling, hyperthyroidism patients received methimazole starting at 30 mg daily, and ophthalmopathy patients received high-dose intravenous methylprednisolone. What the authors observed across the whole study: Most expanded thyroid clonotypes with a frequency above 0.001 also appeared in blood, which suggests that blood repertoires may reflect the immune response in the thyroid. Ophthalmopathy was separated from stable hyperthyroidism by the 13-signature model with roughly 90% sensitivity and 81.08% specificity in cross-validation and with 80%/75% in the test set. In validation, the model predicted ophthalmopathy progression with less than 71% sensitivity and around 72% specificity; fewer than 15 predicted patients were CT-confirmed with GO in a median of approximately 6.2 months. Sample size was not predetermined statistically, and investigators were not blinded to group allocation.

This clonotype was found many times. What antigen it recognizes has not been identified. No per-base quality is available; no much larger clone lies one base away. The CDR3 sequence holds 14 residues, the cysteine and phenylalanine included. Only the CDR3 region is kept as DNA, spanning 42 bases read in frame from base 1. CDR1 SNHLY and CDR2 FYNNEI are derived from the germline V gene. V is cut back by 6 bases and J by 2 bases, with 6 bases in the junction unmatched. For repertoire sequencing, the TCR beta CDR3 regions were amplified from RNA transcripts. The first round was an RT-PCR using HTBI primers with the Qiagen OneStep RT-PCR kit, and this first round was followed by a second-round multiplex PCR, then size selection and purification. Libraries were sequenced paired-end with 100 bp reads on an Illumina HiSeq2000. Regarding the original processing steps: SOAPnuke was used for read processing, and reads with adapters, uncalled bases, a mean Phred below 15, or no exact constant-primer or identifier match were discarded. High-quality paired reads were merged with COPE v1.2.5. Each unique nucleotide sequence was defined as a clonotype, and clonotypes were aligned to IMGT TRB V, D and J references with MiTCR v1.1. The analysis was limited to V-J combinations with a frequency above 0.0001, which together covered 99.2% of the repertoires. A TCR clonal expansion and chaos score per V-J combination was defined as the ratio of F50 clonal expansion to chaos observed in the TCRdist matrix. Welch's t-statistics and random forest were used to reduce the features to about 14 V-J combinations, which were then used as input to a naive Bayes classifier. Thyroid-blood repertoire similarity was quantified with the Morisita-Horn index. Using fastp at Q25 and MiXCR, TCRdb reprocessed the public reads and kept productive beta chains. Every CDR3 protein is listed once, alongside the most common genes and DNA of its rows. The authors' filters were not applied to this entry. Present in this sample are over a million distinct CDR3 sequences, roughly two fifths of which were seen just once. Around 10% of the sample is in the top ten clones.

Hyperthyroidism patients were newly diagnosed, were aged 18 to 65 years, and had a disease duration under 2 months. Patients with other autoimmune diseases, uncontrolled infections, pregnancy or lactation were excluded. Clinical symptoms, serum thyroxine, TRAb, thyroid ultrasound and orbital computed tomography were used for diagnosis. Total RNA was extracted using Trizol reagent, and RNA quality was checked on an Agilent 2100 Bioanalyzer. Recombination connected TRBV2 to TRBJ2-7, and TRBD1 matches 8 of the central bases. This TCR derives from an adult man with Graves' hyperthyroidism. Input material: peripheral blood or thyroid tissue (not recorded which). The CDR3 in this case is CASSVDRGAYEQYF. Here is the DNA: TGTGCCAGCAGCGTTGACAGGGGTGCCTACGAGCAGTACTTC.